These 12 T cell receptor beta chains came from one sample sequenced in a study of shared clonotypes between healthy human individuals. Profiling relied on immunoSEQ multiplex PCR, and the TCRdb table lists in-frame clones only, not all of them. In the table there are about 2.3 million clones, roughly 90% of which are singletons. Sequencing was performed on naive CD4+ T cells from PBMCs. Indicated subset: CD45RA+ positively selected. These receptors all come from a man aged 18 to 30 in good health. Some clones in this sample may be carry-over from other donors' samples.

This chain uses TRBV28 with TRBJ1-5; a weak D match, TRBD1 (6 bases). The CDR3 is 20 amino acids. V dropped 6 bases and J dropped 8 bases, with 35 bases sitting between them. The germline gives CDR1 MDHEN, CDR2 SYDVKM. The CDR3 loop is CASSPSQFRPERGRGEPQHF. CDR3 nucleotides: TGTGCCAGCAGCCCATCACAGTTCAGGCCCGAGCGGGGGCGGGGGGAGCCCCAGCATTTT.

The V gene is TRBV5-4, the J gene TRBJ2-1; 9 nucleotides agree with TRBD2. This CDR3 spans 15 amino acids. V shed 1 base and J 4 bases; nucleotides not matched to a gene: 3. CDR1 is SGHNT and CDR2 is YYREEE in the germline V gene (reference sequence). CDR3 sequence: CASSLRREGYNEQFF. CDR3 DNA sequence: TGTGCCAGCAGCTTGCGGCGGGAGGGTTACAATGAGCAGTTCTTC.

As for this clone: The same CDR3 can be traced to other DNA sequences in this sample. J is TRBJ1-1 and V is TRBV5-4; D may be TRBD1 (5 bases). The germline gives CDR1 SGHNT, CDR2 YYREEE (reference sequence). The CDR3 consists of 12 residues. Trimming removed 4 bases from V and 5 bases from J, with 9 bases in between. The CDR3: CASSPGGTEAFF. The CDR3 DNA is TGTGCCAGCAGCCCGGGGGGAACTGAAGCTTTCTTT.

This clone was counted only a few times. The V and J genes are TRBV6-5 and TRBJ1-4, with 8 bases matching TRBD1. Looked up from germline, CDR1 is MNHEY and CDR2 is SVGAGI. Trimming cost V 2 bases and J 5 bases; bases outside gene matches: 4. The CDR3 is 15 amino acids. CDR3 protein: CASSYRTGTNEKLFF. DNA for the CDR3: TGTGCCAGCAGTTACCGGACAGGGACGAATGAAAAACTGTTTTTT.

The genes are TRBV25-1 and TRBJ2-7, with 9 bases lining up with TRBD1. V was clipped by 8 bases and J by 6 bases; unmatched bases: 5. CDR1 and CDR2 (germline): MGHDK, SYGVNS. The CDR3 runs to 12 residues. CDR3 loop: CASENRGLEQYF. CDR3 nucleotides: TGTGCCAGCGAGAACAGGGGGCTCGAGCAGTACTTC.

This clone was detected once. The J gene is TRBJ1-2, the V gene TRBV5-1; 8 nucleotides line up with TRBD1. The CDR3 spans 15 residues. Per the germline V gene, CDR1 is SGHRS and CDR2 is YFSETQ. V was pared by 0 bases and J by 4 bases, with 5 bases of the junction left unmatched. In DNA form, the CDR3 reads TGCGCCAGCAGCTTGGGTTCAGGGGGCGGCTATGGCTACACCTTC. Amino acids: CASSLGSGGGYGYTF.

The rearrangement joins TRBV6-5 to TRBJ2-1, with D uncertain. Deletions cut 2 bases from V and 9 bases from J, with 11 bases between. CDR3 size: 13 residues. Per germline, CDR1 MNHEY and CDR2 SVGAGI. The DNA for the CDR3 is TGTGCCAGCAGTTACAGCTTTATGGGTGAGCAGTTCTTC. It is translated as CASSYSFMGEQFF.

The chain couples TRBV11-3 to TRBJ2-3; D ambiguous. Trimming pared 2 bases from V and 8 bases from J, leaving 14 bases between. Germline loops: CDR1 SGHNT, CDR2 YENEEA. This CDR3 contains 14 residues. CDR3 nucleotide sequence: TGTGCCAGCAGCTTATCTCCCACCCCCAGTACGCAGTATTTT. Its translation is CASSLSPTPSTQYF.

This clone was seen only a few times. V usage is TRBV10-1 and J usage is TRBJ1-5, with a tentative D call TRBD1 (5 bases). Germline V gene data show CDR1 as WNHNN and CDR2 as SYGVQD (reference sequence). This CDR3 comprises 13 residues. Trimming took 5 bases from V and 4 from J, leaving 9 bases between them. The CDR3 region has the DNA TGCGCCAGCAGTCCGAACAGGAATCAGCCCCAGCATTTT. This codes for CASSPNRNQPQHF.

The rearrangement uses TRBV27 and TRBJ2-5; 11 nucleotides align to TRBD2. The CDR3 has 15 amino acids. CDR1 and CDR2 from the germline V gene are MNHEY and SMNVEV (reference sequence). The ends lost 5 bases at V and 5 bases at J; junction bases unmatched: 7. CDR3 region: CASSKVSGRVETQYF. The CDR3 coding sequence is TGTGCCAGCAGTAAGGTTAGCGGGAGGGTGGAGACCCAGTACTTC.

In nucleotides, the CDR3 is TGTGCCAGCAGTGCCCGGGGACAGGGAGGTTTCAATGAGCAGTTCTTC. This translates into CASSARGQGGFNEQFF. The V and J genes are TRBV6-1 and TRBJ2-1, with 9 nucleotides matching TRBD1. This CDR3 contains 16 residues. V lost 4 bases to trimming and J lost 6 bases; unmatched junction nucleotides: 10. Germline values: CDR1 MNHNS, CDR2 SASEGT.

The chain links TRBV19 to TRBJ2-7; 10 nucleotides match TRBD1. After removal of 10 bases from V and 3 bases from J, the junction contained 9 bases not matched to a gene. The CDR3 spans 14 residues. In germline, CDR1 is LNHDA, CDR2 SQIVND (reference sequence). In DNA, the CDR3 is TGTGCCACCAAGGGACAGGGGACGTACTACGAGCAGTACTTC. Its translation: CATKGQGTYYEQYF.